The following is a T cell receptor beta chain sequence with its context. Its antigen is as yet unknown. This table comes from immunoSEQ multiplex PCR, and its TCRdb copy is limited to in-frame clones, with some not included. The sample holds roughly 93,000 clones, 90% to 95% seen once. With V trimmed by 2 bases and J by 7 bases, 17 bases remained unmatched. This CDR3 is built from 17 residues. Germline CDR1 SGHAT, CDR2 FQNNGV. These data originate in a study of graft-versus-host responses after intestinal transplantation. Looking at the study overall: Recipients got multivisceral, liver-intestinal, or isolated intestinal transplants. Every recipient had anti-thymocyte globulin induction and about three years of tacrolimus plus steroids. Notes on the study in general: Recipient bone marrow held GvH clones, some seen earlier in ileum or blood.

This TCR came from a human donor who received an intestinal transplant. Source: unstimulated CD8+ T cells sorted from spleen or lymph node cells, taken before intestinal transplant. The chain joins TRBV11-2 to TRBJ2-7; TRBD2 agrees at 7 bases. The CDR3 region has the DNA TGTGCCAGCAGCTTATTCTACCAGCCAGTCGGGGGAGGGGAGCAGTACTTC. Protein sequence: CASSLFYQPVGGGEQYF.